Presented here are 24 T cell receptor beta chains from one specimen sequenced in a study of blood T cell repertoires in COVID-19. The method was immunoSEQ multiplex PCR; TCRdb's version includes in-frame clones alone and lacks a portion of them. Here the sample spans approximately 90,000 clones, about three quarters being singletons. Material for sequencing was peripheral blood. These receptors originate from a woman of 80 years or more with acute or convalescent COVID-19.

The J gene is TRBJ1-2, the V gene TRBV19; no clear D gene. V lost 3 bases and J lost 6, with 11 bases in between. The germline gives CDR1 LNHDA, CDR2 SQIVND (reference sequence). The CDR3 is 13 amino acids. The CDR3 region has the DNA TGTGCCAGTAGTATCGCCCCCCGGGATGGCTACACCTTC. Protein: CASSIAPRDGYTF.

J is TRBJ1-1 and V is TRBV6-2 or TRBV6-3, with D unclear. CDR1 and CDR2 (germline): MNHEY, SVGEGT. Deletions cut 2 bases from V and 3 bases from J, with 7 bases between. The CDR3 totals 13 residues. CDR3 sequence (DNA): TGTGCCAGCAGTTACCAGATCTACACTGAAGCTTTCTTT. Translated: CASSYQIYTEAFF.

The genes are TRBV7-2 and TRBJ1-5, with a possible D match to TRBD1 (5 bases). The V gene lost 5 bases and the J gene lost 5 bases, with 10 bases spanning the gap. Germline assignment: CDR1 SGHTA and CDR2 FQGNSA. The CDR3 loop spans 13 amino acids. CDR3 region: CASSKQGDQPQHF. The CDR3, as DNA: TGTGCCAGCAGCAAGCAGGGTGATCAGCCCCAGCATTTT.

The J gene is TRBJ2-1, the V gene TRBV20-1; D is perhaps TRBD2 (7 bases). V was pared by 4 bases and J by 15 bases, with 16 bases between. Germline values: CDR1 DFQATT, CDR2 SNEGSKA (reference sequence). The CDR3 length is 11 residues. Here the CDR3 DNA reads TGCAGTGCTACCGAGGGGGAGGGTCCGTTCTTC. Its translation is CSATEGEGPFF.

The chain employs TRBV28 and TRBJ1-2; no clear D. The CDR3 loop spans 13 amino acids. CDR1 is MDHEN and CDR2 is SYDVKM in the germline V gene. Trimming pared 5 bases from V and 2 bases from J, leaving 9 bases between. Here the CDR3 DNA reads TGTGCCAGCAGTGTCAGTCTCAACTATGGCTACACCTTC. Its translation is CASSVSLNYGYTF.

V and J are TRBV6-4 and TRBJ1-1; TRBD1 agrees at 7 bases. Germline V gene lookup returns CDR1 MRHNA and CDR2 SNTAGT. V shed 8 bases and J 12 bases; nucleotides not matched to a gene: 9. The CDR3 is 11 residues long. The CDR3 nucleotides are TGTGCCAGCGGCGAACAGGGGAAAACTTTCTTT. Translated, it gives CASGEQGKTFF.

The rearrangement links TRBV3-1 (or the pseudogene TRBV3-2) to TRBJ1-1; D is unclear. Germline CDR1 and CDR2: LGHDT and YNNKEL (reference sequence). The CDR3 extends over 14 amino acids. The germline V and J ends were trimmed by 3 bases and 5 bases, with 13 bases remaining between them. The CDR3 reads CASSQSWSRTEAFF. The CDR3 nucleotides read TGTGCCAGCAGCCAGTCTTGGTCGAGGACTGAAGCTTTCTTT.

J is TRBJ1-1 and V is TRBV29-1; the D is unclear. The V end was cut by 5 bases, the J end by 10 bases, with 11 bases between. The germline V gene encodes CDR1 SQVTM and CDR2 ANQGSEA. The CDR3 is 10 amino acids. The CDR3 DNA is TGCAGCGTTAACTACTCGGGAGCTTTCTTT. The encoded protein is CSVNYSGAFF.

Of note for this clone: The DNA is omitted, as the CDR3 cannot be located on it reliably, and the CDR3 follows TCRdb's listing. Within the sample, other DNA sequences also encode this same CDR3. CDR3 amino acids: CASSVGTGANTEAFF. The J gene is TRBJ1-1, the V gene TRBV9; the D call of TRBD1 is as the table states it, not checked on the DNA. With termini counted, the CDR3 has 15 amino acids. CDR1 is SGDLS, CDR2 YYNGEE, per germline.

This chain uses TRBV29-1 with TRBJ1-5; maybe TRBD1 (5 bases). Germline V gene data show CDR1 as SQVTM and CDR2 as ANQGSEA. V lost 4 bases, J lost 0 bases, and 7 bases lay in between. This CDR3 spans 13 amino acids. This chain's CDR3 is CSVAGNSNQPQHF. The CDR3 nucleotides are TGCAGCGTTGCAGGGAATAGCAATCAGCCCCAGCATTTT.

J is TRBJ1-6 and V is TRBV6-5; TRBD1 matches at 7 bases. Germline V lookup: CDR1 MNHEY, CDR2 SVGAGI. The length of the CDR3 is 15 residues. The junction had 7 bases not matched to a gene; V was cut back by 6 bases and J by 5 bases. The CDR3 nucleotides read TGTGCCAGCAGCCGATGGGGGACAGATAATTCACCCCTCCACTTT. Protein: CASSRWGTDNSPLHF.

A few counts support this clone. The rearrangement uses TRBV7-8 and TRBJ2-3; 10 bases agree with TRBD1. With 5 bases clipped from V and 5 bases from J, the junction kept 7 bases outside the gene matches. Germline CDR1 SGHVS, CDR2 FQNEAQ. The CDR3 consists of 15 residues. The CDR3 loop is CASSVGQGGRDTQYF. The CDR3 coding sequence is TGTGCCAGCAGCGTAGGACAGGGGGGAAGAGATACGCAGTATTTT.

The genes are TRBV5-6 and TRBJ1-5; no definite D call. V was pared by 4 bases and J by 9 bases, with 20 bases between. Germline CDR1 SGHDT, CDR2 YYEEEE. CDR3 length equals 15 residues. The CDR3 DNA sequence: TGTGCCAGCAGCCGATTTGGTTCACGGTTATCGCCCCAGCATTTT. Translation gives CASSRFGSRLSPQHF.

With respect to this clone: Other DNA sequences from this sample encode an identical CDR3 as well. V usage is TRBV6-2 or TRBV6-3 and J usage is TRBJ2-5; 7 nucleotides line up with TRBD2. The J segment lost 5 bases and the V segment lost 0 bases, leaving 3 bases of the junction unmatched. The CDR3 consists of 14 residues. Germline CDR1 MNHEY, CDR2 SVGEGT. The DNA of the CDR3 is TGTGCCAGCAGTTACTCGGGAGGGCCTGAGACCCAGTACTTC. It encodes CASSYSGGPETQYF.

The genes are TRBV5-1 and TRBJ1-1; TRBD1 might be the D (5 bases). This CDR3 region has 14 residues. The germline V and J ends were trimmed by 4 bases and 1 base, with 11 bases remaining between them. CDR1 and CDR2 (germline): SGHRS, YFSETQ. The DNA of the CDR3 is TGCGCCAGCAGCCTGGGACGGGGGAACACTGAAGCTTTCTTT. This translates into CASSLGRGNTEAFF.

The chain recombines TRBV2 with TRBJ1-1; TRBD1 aligns across 8 bases. This CDR3 has 17 residues. V gave up 4 bases and J gave up 0 bases; unmatched junction bases: 10. Germline-derived CDR1 and CDR2 are SNHLY and FYNNEI. CDR3 protein: CASSVPVTGDLNTEAFF. In DNA form, the CDR3 reads TGTGCCAGCAGTGTACCGGTGACAGGGGACTTGAACACTGAAGCTTTCTTT. Variable domain in full (rest from reference TRBV2 and TRBJ1-1): EPEVTQTPSHQVTQMGQEVILRCVPISNHLYFYWYRQILGQKVEFLVSFYNNEISEKSEIFDDQFSVERPDGSNFTLKIRSTKLEDSAMYFCASSVPVTGDLNTEAFFGQGTRLTVV.

This chain links TRBV2 with TRBJ2-5; 8 nucleotides agree with TRBD1. CDR1 is SNHLY, CDR2 FYNNEI, per germline. The CDR3 consists of 14 residues. J lost 4 bases, V lost 4 bases, and 5 bases had no gene match. CDR3 DNA sequence: TGTGCCAGCAGTGCGAGGACAGGGTCAGAGACCCAGTACTTC. Its translation is CASSARTGSETQYF. The full variable domain, completed using reference TRBV2 and TRBJ2-5, is EPEVTQTPSHQVTQMGQEVILRCVPISNHLYFYWYRQILGQKVEFLVSFYNNEISEKSEIFDDQFSVERPDGSNFTLKIRSTKLEDSAMYFCASSARTGSETQYFGPGTRLLVL.

The V gene is TRBV24-1, the J gene TRBJ2-2; a weak D match, TRBD2 (6 bases). Germline CDR1 reads KGHDR; CDR2 reads SFDVKD. CDR3 length: 15 amino acids. Trimming removed 3 bases from V and 8 bases from J, with 15 bases in between. The CDR3 sequence is CATSDGGNSEGELFF. The CDR3 DNA follows: TGTGCCACCAGTGATGGAGGGAATTCTGAAGGGGAGCTGTTTTTT.

This clone was seen a few times. This sequence joins TRBV18 and TRBJ1-2; TRBD1 matches 8 bases. CDR1 is KGHSH, CDR2 LQKENI, per germline. The CDR3 spans 14 residues. J was trimmed by 4 bases and V by 6 bases; bases with no gene match: 7. CDR3 DNA sequence: TGTGCCAGCTCCCCGGACAGGGAGACCTATGGCTACACCTTC. Protein sequence: CASSPDRETYGYTF.

This clone has just a few counts. The chain uses TRBV10-3 and TRBJ2-3; 10 nucleotides align to TRBD2. Per germline, CDR1 ENHRY and CDR2 SYGVKD. CDR3 size: 14 residues. The V gene end was trimmed by 3 bases and the J gene end by 3 bases; junction bases not matched to a gene: 0. In DNA form, the CDR3 reads TGTGCCATCAGTGAACTAGCGGGGACAGATACGCAGTATTTT. This codes for CAISELAGTDTQYF.

V is TRBV1 and J is TRBJ2-3; the table names TRBD1, a call not compared with the DNA. TRBV1 is flagged as a pseudogene. This CDR3 comprises 12 residues. The CDR3 sequence: CTSSPGTDTQYF. CDR3 bases: TGCACCAGCAGCCCAGGCACAGATACGCAGTATTTT.

The rearrangement joins TRBV6-2 or TRBV6-3 to TRBJ2-3; 11 bases are a match to TRBD2. This CDR3 spans 16 amino acids. The J segment lost 2 bases and the V segment lost 4 bases, leaving 5 bases of the junction unmatched. Germline CDR1 and CDR2: MNHEY and SVGEGT. The CDR3 protein is CASSSGLAGDTDTQYF. CDR3 DNA: TGTGCCAGCAGTTCCGGACTAGCGGGTGACACAGATACGCAGTATTTT.

The chain is built from TRBV11-2 and TRBJ2-3, with 8 nucleotides matching TRBD1. Germline V gene data show CDR1 as SGHAT and CDR2 as FQNNGV. There are 13 residues in the CDR3. J gave up 7 bases and V 4 bases, and 4 bases lay outside the gene matches. The CDR3 sequence: CASSSDRGNTQYF. The CDR3 region has the DNA TGTGCCAGCAGCTCCGACAGGGGAAATACGCAGTATTTT.

This clone was counted a few times. The chain recombines TRBV7-9 with TRBJ1-2; D might be TRBD1 (5 bases). The CDR3 consists of 12 residues. Germline V gives CDR1 SEHNR, CDR2 FQNEAQ (reference sequence). Trimming removed 3 bases at V and 4 bases at J, with 6 bases between. This chain's CDR3 is CASSLDIYGYTF. The CDR3 DNA reads TGTGCCAGCAGCTTGGACATCTATGGCTACACCTTC. Supplemented by reference TRBV7-9 and TRBJ1-2, the full variable domain reads DTGVSQNPRHKITKRGQNVTFRCDPISEHNRLYWYRQTLGQGPEFLTYFQNEAQLEKSRLLSDRFSAERPKGSFSTLEIQRTEQGDSAMYLCASSLDIYGYTFGSGTRLTVV.